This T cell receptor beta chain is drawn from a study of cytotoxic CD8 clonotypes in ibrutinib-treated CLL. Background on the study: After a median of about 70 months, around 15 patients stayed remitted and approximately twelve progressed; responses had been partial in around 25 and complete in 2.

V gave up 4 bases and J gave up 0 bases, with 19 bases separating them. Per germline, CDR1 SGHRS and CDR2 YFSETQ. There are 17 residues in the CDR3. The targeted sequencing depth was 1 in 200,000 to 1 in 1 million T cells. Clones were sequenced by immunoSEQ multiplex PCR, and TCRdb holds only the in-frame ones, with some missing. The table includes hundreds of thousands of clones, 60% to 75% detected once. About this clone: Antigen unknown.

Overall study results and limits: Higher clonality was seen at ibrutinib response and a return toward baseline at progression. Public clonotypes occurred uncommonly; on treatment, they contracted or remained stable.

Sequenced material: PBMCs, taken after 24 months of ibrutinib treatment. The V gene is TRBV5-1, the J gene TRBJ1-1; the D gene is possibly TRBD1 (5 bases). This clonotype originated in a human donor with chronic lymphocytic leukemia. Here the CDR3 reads CASSPGGTNTLNTEAFF. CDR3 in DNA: TGCGCCAGCAGCCCCGGAGGGACCAATACATTGAACACTGAAGCTTTCTTT.